This T cell receptor beta chain was captured in a study of cytomegalovirus exposure and HLA in healthy donors. Study outcomes and limitations: A further, later analysis showed that HLA-associated TCR beta chains (compared with equally common others) were more clonally expanded. What a later analysis showed was that several of the most significant clusters appeared linked to common viral pathogens. Presence/absence comparisons presumed near-even sequencing depth among donors.

The PCR was carried out with 60 Vbeta primers and 13 Jbeta primers. As originally analysed: Around 9.9 million shared chains were among the 60 million to 80 million unique TCR beta chains that a later analysis counted. Clones were read by immunoSEQ multiplex PCR, and TCRdb kept only the in-frame ones, dropping some. V, J and clone size are taken as reported in that table, and D and trimming were inferred from the DNA itself. The repertoire holds around 170,000 clones, with around 80% as singletons. About this clone: Its antigen is currently unknown.

This TCR was sampled from a woman in her thirties or forties in good health and CMV-seropositive. The sequencing sample was made of PBMCs.

The CDR3 nucleotides are TGCGCCAGCAGCTGGGAAACAGGGGGCCCTGAAGCTTTCTTT. Translated, it gives CASSWETGGPEAFF. The genes are TRBV5-1 and TRBJ1-1; 9 bases are a match to TRBD1. CDR3 length: 14 residues. V shed 3 bases, J shed 6 bases, and the junction held 6 bases outside the gene matches. The germline V gene encodes CDR1 SGHRS and CDR2 YFSETQ.